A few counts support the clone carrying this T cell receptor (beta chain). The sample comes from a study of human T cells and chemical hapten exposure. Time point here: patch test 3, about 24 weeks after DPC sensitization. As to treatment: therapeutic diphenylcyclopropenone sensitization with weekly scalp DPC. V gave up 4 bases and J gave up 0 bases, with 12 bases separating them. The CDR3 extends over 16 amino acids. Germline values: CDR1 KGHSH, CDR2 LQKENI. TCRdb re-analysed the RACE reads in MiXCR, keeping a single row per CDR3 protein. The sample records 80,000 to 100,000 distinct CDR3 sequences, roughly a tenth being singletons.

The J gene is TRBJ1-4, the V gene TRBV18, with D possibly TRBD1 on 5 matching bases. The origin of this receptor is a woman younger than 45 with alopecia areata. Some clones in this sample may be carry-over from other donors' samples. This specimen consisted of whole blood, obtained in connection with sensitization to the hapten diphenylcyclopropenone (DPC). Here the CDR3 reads CASSRRDPATNEKLFF. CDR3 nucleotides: TGTGCCAGCTCACGGCGGGACCCTGCAACTAATGAAAAACTGTTTTTT.